What follows is one TCR beta chain and its context. TCRdb reprocessed the RACE reads with MiXCR, giving one entry per CDR3 protein. The sample carries around 360,000 distinct CDR3 sequences, 6% to 7% recorded once. Documented time point: patch test 2, 6 weeks after DPC sensitization. As to treatment: therapeutic diphenylcyclopropenone sensitization with weekly scalp DPC. The sample originates from a study of human T cells and chemical hapten exposure. Turning to the study itself: Patients were mainly female, each with alopecia areata, totalis or universalis.

Sample: whole blood, taken in connection with sensitization to the hapten diphenylcyclopropenone (DPC). The receptor was isolated from a woman aged 18-35 years with alopecia areata. Some clones in this sample may be carry-over from other donors' samples.

CDR3 protein: CASRATSGGAHIQYF. The CDR3 coding sequence is TGTGCCAGCAGGGCAACTAGCGGGGGGGCTCACATTCAGTACTTC. The chain combines TRBV2 with TRBJ2-4; 13 nucleotides line up with TRBD2. CDR1 and CDR2 (germline): SNHLY, FYNNEI. V lost 6 bases and J lost 8; bases outside the gene matches: 7. CDR3 length: 15 amino acids.